This T cell receptor (beta chain) was sequenced for a study of T-cell reconstitution after alpha-beta-depleted transplantation in children. Study results and limitations: By one year post-transplant, T-cell counts and diversity largely arose from T cells that were newly produced. Alpha-beta T cells present about two months after transplant were reported to originate from several hundred expanded graft clones. The high TCRbeta diversity at day 60 in some patients came from surviving recipient T cells and thymic progenitors.

Unique molecular identifiers featured in how the TCRbeta library was prepared. A single record per CDR3 protein comes from TCRdb applying MiXCR to the PCR reads. The sample has around 700,000 distinct CDR3 sequences; over 10% are singletons. This CDR3 spans 11 amino acids. Germline loops: CDR1 DFQATT, CDR2 SNEGSKA (reference sequence). The V gene lost 7 bases and the J gene lost 8 bases, with 12 bases spanning the gap. This clonotype was counted at least ten times. As yet, its antigen is unknown. The material was PBMCs, obtained before TCRalphabeta/CD19-depleted stem cell transplant. The source of this sequence is a girl aged 2-9 years with congenital amegakaryocytic thrombocytopenia, due to receive a stem cell transplant. This chain links TRBV20-1 with TRBJ2-1; D is ambiguous. The DNA of the CDR3 is TGCAGTGGAACGATCGGCTATGAGCAGTTCTTC. It encodes CSGTIGYEQFF.